These 12 T cell receptor beta chains originate from one sample sequenced in a study of cytomegalovirus exposure and HLA in healthy donors. Clones were sequenced by immunoSEQ multiplex PCR, and TCRdb holds only the in-frame ones, with some missing. The repertoire has 75,000 to 90,000 clones, 85% to 95% of them found once; the top ten carry approximately 0.69%. The sequencing input was PBMCs. The origin of the receptors is a woman aged 18-29 years in good health and CMV-seronegative.

The chain couples TRBV5-6 to TRBJ2-3; weak D call: TRBD2 (6 bases). V was cut by 2 bases and J by 5 bases, with 18 bases left in between. CDR3 size: 16 residues. CDR1 is SGHDT and CDR2 is YYEEEE in the germline V gene. CDR3 amino acids: CASSFQGGFSGDTQYF. The DNA of the CDR3 is TGTGCCAGCAGCTTTCAGGGAGGCTTCTCCGGAGATACGCAGTATTTT.

The rearrangement links TRBV28 to TRBJ2-7, with D uncertain. This CDR3 has 11 amino acids. Germline-derived CDR1 and CDR2 are MDHEN and SYDVKM. V lost 2 bases, J lost 4 bases, and 3 bases lay in between. Here the CDR3 reads CASSLAYEQYF. The CDR3 DNA reads TGTGCCAGCAGTTTAGCGTACGAGCAGTACTTC. Combining the CDR3 with reference TRBV28 and TRBJ2-7 gives the whole variable domain DVKVTQSSRYLVKRTGEKVFLECVQDMDHENMFWYRQDPGLGLRLIYFSYDVKMKEKGDIPEGYSVSREKKERFSLILESASTNQTSMYLCASSLAYEQYFGPGTRLTVT.

The genes are TRBV27 and TRBJ1-5; D perhaps matches TRBD1 (5 bases). V shed 2 bases and J shed 6 bases, with 14 bases lying between them. The germline V gene has CDR1 MNHEY and CDR2 SMNVEV (reference sequence). The CDR3 consists of 15 residues. CDR3 protein: CASSLGDRRGQPQHF. The DNA of the CDR3 is TGTGCCAGCAGTTTAGGGGATAGAAGGGGTCAGCCCCAGCATTTT.

In its sample, this clone was seen once. The gene calls are TRBV4-3 and TRBJ2-1; 7 nucleotides agree with TRBD2. The CDR3 extends over 16 amino acids. CDR1 and CDR2 (germline): LGHNA, YSLEER. V shed 0 bases and J 4 bases; nucleotides not matched to a gene: 6. CDR3 DNA sequence: TGCGCCAGCAGCCAAGATGGGAGGGGTTCATACAATGAGCAGTTCTTC. Its translation is CASSQDGRGSYNEQFF.

Turning to this clone: The junction departs from the called germline gene at one end, perhaps through a read error. The rearrangement uses TRBV14 and TRBJ2-7; D perhaps matches TRBD2 (6 bases). CDR3 size: 9 residues. CDR1 SGHDN and CDR2 FVKESK come from the germline V gene. This CDR3 reads CASSHRGCF. The CDR3 DNA follows: TGTGCCAGCAGCCACCGGGGGTGTTTT.

The V and J genes are TRBV9 and TRBJ2-1; 13 nucleotides match TRBD2. Trimming removed 0 bases from V and 5 bases from J; junction bases left unmatched: 8. The germline V gene has CDR1 SGDLS and CDR2 YYNGEE. This CDR3 region has 18 residues. CDR3 bases: TGTGCCAGCAGCGTAGCTCCCCTACTAGCGGGAGGGAACAATGAGCAGTTCTTC. It encodes CASSVAPLLAGGNNEQFF.

This chain connects TRBV9 to TRBJ1-4, with TRBD1 as a possible D gene (5 bases). Germline values: CDR1 SGDLS, CDR2 YYNGEE. The CDR3 is 16 residues long. V was pared by 0 bases and J by 7 bases, with 16 bases between. The CDR3 protein is CASSVDRGGVGEKLFF. CDR3 coding DNA: TGTGCCAGCAGCGTAGATCGGGGAGGGGTTGGTGAAAAACTGTTTTTT.

The chain couples TRBV10-3 to TRBJ2-7; D unresolved. The CDR3 spans 13 residues. The germline gives CDR1 ENHRY, CDR2 SYGVKD. Trimming stripped 0 bases from V and 6 bases from J, with 9 bases between. CDR3: CAISESFRVEQYF. CDR3 nucleotide sequence: TGTGCCATCAGTGAGTCCTTTCGGGTCGAGCAGTACTTC.

J is TRBJ2-7 and V is TRBV6-4; 8 bases are a match to TRBD2. The ends lost 7 bases at V and 6 bases at J; junction bases unmatched: 11. Germline V gives CDR1 MRHNA, CDR2 SNTAGT. The CDR3 runs 14 residues. In DNA form, the CDR3 reads TGTGCCAGCACCCGACAAGCGGGAGAGGGCGAGCAGTACTTC. It encodes CASTRQAGEGEQYF.

The chain combines TRBV18 with TRBJ2-7; 8 bases agree with TRBD2. The CDR3 sequence is 15 residues long. V gave up 0 bases and J gave up 5 bases; unmatched junction bases: 6. Germline CDR1 KGHSH, CDR2 LQKENI. The CDR3: CASSPPSGRTDEQYF. The CDR3 bases are TGTGCCAGCTCACCACCCAGCGGGAGAACTGACGAGCAGTACTTC.

CDR3 nucleotide sequence: TGTGCCAGCAGGAAAACAGGGGGCGCCTATGGCTACACCTTC. Protein product: CASRKTGGAYGYTF. The chain has TRBV6-5 and TRBJ1-2; 9 bases match TRBD1. This CDR3 contains 14 residues. V gave up 6 bases and J gave up 4 bases; unmatched junction bases: 6. From germline, CDR1 is MNHEY and CDR2 SVGAGI.

The CDR3 loop reads CSADLALIQYF. The CDR3 DNA follows: TGCAGTGCCGACTTAGCGCTCATTCAGTACTTC. The J gene is TRBJ2-4, the V gene TRBV20-1, with D perhaps TRBD2 (5 bases). Germline CDR1 and CDR2: DFQATT and SNEGSKA (reference sequence). This CDR3 has 11 residues. The V gene lost 6 bases and the J gene lost 9 bases, with 12 bases spanning the gap.